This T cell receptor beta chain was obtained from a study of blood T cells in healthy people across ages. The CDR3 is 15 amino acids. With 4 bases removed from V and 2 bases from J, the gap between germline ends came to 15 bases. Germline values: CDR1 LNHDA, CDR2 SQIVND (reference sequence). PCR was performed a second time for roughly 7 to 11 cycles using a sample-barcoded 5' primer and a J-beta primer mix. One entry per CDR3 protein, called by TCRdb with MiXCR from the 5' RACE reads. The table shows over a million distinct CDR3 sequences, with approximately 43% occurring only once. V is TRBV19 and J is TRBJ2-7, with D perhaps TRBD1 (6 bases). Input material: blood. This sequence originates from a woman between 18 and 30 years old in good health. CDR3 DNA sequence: TGTGCCAGTAGTACCTTGACAGGTTCTACCTACGAGCAGTACTTC. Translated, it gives CASSTLTGSTYEQYF.